The rows below give T cell receptor beta chains drawn from one sample of a study of CD8 T cells in Susac syndrome. TCRdb passed the immunoSEQ multiplex PCR reads through MiXCR, listing each CDR3 protein once. The sample consists of 150,000 to 200,000 distinct CDR3 sequences, more than 90% of them appearing once. The specimen was CD4+ T cells from PBMCs. These receptors all stem from a human donor with multiple sclerosis. Each CDR3 is given with its conserved first and last residue. D genes are given only for firm matches. Expanded clones are given a class, and other clones once, few, many or no size at all.

j_gene: TRBJ2-1
d_gene: TRBD2
len: 15
abundance: -
v_gene: TRBV20-1
CDR3aa: CSAGGTSGTYNEQFF
CDR3nt: TGCAGTGCGGGGGGGACTAGCGGGACTTACAATGAGCAGTTCTTC

j_gene: TRBJ2-1
d_gene: -
len: 14
abundance: -
v_gene: TRBV21-1
CDR3aa: CASSKRRLYNEQFF
CDR3nt: TGTGCCAGCAGCAAAAGGCGGCTTTACAATGAGCAGTTCTTC

j_gene: TRBJ1-1
d_gene: -
len: 13
abundance: -
v_gene: TRBV29-1
CDR3aa: CSVATRVDTEAFF
CDR3nt: TGCAGCGTTGCTACTAGGGTGGACACTGAAGCTTTCTTT

j_gene: TRBJ2-1
d_gene: -
len: 11
abundance: few
v_gene: TRBV12-3/TRBV12-4
CDR3aa: CASRSYNEQFF
CDR3nt: TGTGCCAGCAGGAGCTACAATGAGCAGTTCTTC

j_gene: TRBJ2-3
d_gene: -
len: 12
abundance: -
v_gene: TRBV29-1
CDR3aa: CSCGKDADTQYF
CDR3nt: TGCAGCTGTGGGAAGGACGCAGATACGCAGTATTTT

j_gene: TRBJ1-2
d_gene: -
len: 14
abundance: -
v_gene: TRBV9
CDR3aa: CASSPTQGDYGYTF
CDR3nt: TGTGCCAGCAGCCCGACACAGGGCGACTATGGCTACACCTTC

j_gene: TRBJ2-7
d_gene: -
len: 12
abundance: -
v_gene: TRBV29-1
CDR3aa: CSVGEKRYEQYF
CDR3nt: TGCAGCGTGGGGGAGAAGCGCTACGAGCAGTACTTC

j_gene: TRBJ1-1
d_gene: -
len: 13
abundance: -
v_gene: TRBV12-5
CDR3aa: CASGPTENTEAFF
CDR3nt: TGTGCTAGTGGACCGACAGAGAACACTGAAGCTTTCTTT

j_gene: TRBJ2-5
d_gene: -
len: 12
abundance: -
v_gene: TRBV29-1
CDR3aa: CSVGGTQETQYF
CDR3nt: TGCAGCGTTGGGGGTACCCAAGAGACCCAGTACTTC

j_gene: TRBJ2-1
d_gene: TRBD2
len: 15
abundance: -
v_gene: TRBV9
CDR3aa: CASSETSGSYNEQFF
CDR3nt: TGTGCCAGCAGCGAGACTAGCGGCTCCTACAATGAGCAGTTCTTC

j_gene: TRBJ2-3
d_gene: -
len: 12
abundance: -
v_gene: TRBV10-3
CDR3aa: CAIGAEGDTQYF
CDR3nt: TGTGCCATCGGGGCAGAGGGGGATACGCAGTATTTT

j_gene: TRBJ1-6
d_gene: -
len: 13
abundance: -
v_gene: TRBV7-3
CDR3aa: CASSLKPGSPLHF
CDR3nt: TGTGCCAGCAGCTTAAAACCAGGGTCACCCCTCCACTTT

j_gene: TRBJ1-5
d_gene: TRBD1
len: 15
abundance: once
v_gene: TRBV3-1
CDR3aa: CASSPSDREGQPQHF
CDR3nt: TGTGCCAGCAGCCCGAGCGACAGGGAAGGTCAGCCCCAGCATTTT

j_gene: TRBJ2-2
d_gene: -
len: 15
abundance: once
v_gene: TRBV12-3/TRBV12-4
CDR3aa: CASSFTRWGAGELFF
CDR3nt: TGTGCCAGCAGTTTTACCCGATGGGGTGCCGGGGAGCTGTTTTTT

j_gene: TRBJ1-5
d_gene: -
len: 14
abundance: -
v_gene: TRBV6-5
CDR3aa: CASRLRAGREPQHF
CDR3nt: TGTGCCAGCAGATTGCGGGCCGGGCGGGAGCCCCAGCATTTT

j_gene: TRBJ2-2
d_gene: TRBD1
len: 14
abundance: -
v_gene: TRBV20-1
CDR3aa: CSARDRHRGGELFF
CDR3nt: TGCAGTGCTAGAGATCGGCACAGGGGAGGGGAGCTGTTTTTT

j_gene: TRBJ1-1
d_gene: -
len: 12
abundance: -
v_gene: TRBV20-1
CDR3aa: CSATDGNTEAFF
CDR3nt: TGCAGTGCGACGGACGGAAACACTGAAGCTTTCTTT

j_gene: TRBJ2-3
d_gene: TRBD2
len: 13
abundance: -
v_gene: TRBV18
CDR3aa: CASSPPTSDTQYF
CDR3nt: TGTGCCAGCTCACCTCCGACTAGCGACACGCAGTATTTT

j_gene: TRBJ2-1
d_gene: -
len: 15
abundance: -
v_gene: TRBV19
CDR3aa: CASRSPRGSYNEQFF
CDR3nt: TGTGCCAGTAGGTCCCCTCGCGGGTCCTACAATGAGCAGTTCTTC

j_gene: TRBJ2-5
d_gene: -
len: 13
abundance: -
v_gene: TRBV29-1
CDR3aa: CSVETGSRGTQYF
CDR3nt: TGCAGCGTTGAAACGGGATCCCGGGGGACCCAGTACTTC

j_gene: TRBJ1-1
d_gene: TRBD1
len: 15
abundance: -
v_gene: TRBV20-1
CDR3aa: CSARAGTGGNTEAFF
CDR3nt: TGCAGTGCTAGAGCCGGGACAGGGGGCAACACTGAAGCTTTCTTT

j_gene: TRBJ2-2
d_gene: TRBD2
len: 14
abundance: -
v_gene: TRBV20-1
CDR3aa: CSASQRGNTGELFF
CDR3nt: TGCAGTGCTTCCCAGCGGGGTAACACCGGGGAGCTGTTTTTT

j_gene: TRBJ2-7
d_gene: -
len: 15
abundance: once
v_gene: TRBV5-4
CDR3aa: CASSSAGGTPYEQYF
CDR3nt: TGTGCCAGCAGCTCCGCTGGGGGCACACCCTACGAGCAGTACTTC

j_gene: TRBJ1-2
d_gene: -
len: 11
abundance: -
v_gene: TRBV29-1
CDR3aa: CSVGLEAGYTF
CDR3nt: TGCAGCGTTGGGCTAGAAGCTGGCTACACCTTC

j_gene: TRBJ2-1
d_gene: TRBD1
len: 15
abundance: -
v_gene: TRBV20-1
CDR3aa: CSARDPGQGIHEQFF
CDR3nt: TGCAGTGCTAGAGATCCAGGACAGGGTATCCATGAGCAGTTCTTC

j_gene: TRBJ2-7
d_gene: TRBD1
len: 14
abundance: -
v_gene: TRBV14
CDR3aa: CASSQSTGDHEQYF
CDR3nt: TGTGCCAGCAGCCAATCGACAGGGGACCACGAGCAGTACTTC

j_gene: TRBJ2-7
d_gene: TRBD2
len: 13
abundance: -
v_gene: TRBV9
CDR3aa: CASSISLAGEQYF
CDR3nt: TGTGCCAGCAGCATTTCCCTAGCGGGTGAACAGTACTTC

j_gene: TRBJ2-5
d_gene: -
len: 12
abundance: -
v_gene: TRBV30
CDR3aa: CAWSWGAETQYF
CDR3nt: TGTGCCTGGAGTTGGGGGGCCGAGACCCAGTACTTC

j_gene: TRBJ1-2
d_gene: TRBD1
len: 15
abundance: -
v_gene: TRBV4-1
CDR3aa: CASSQDRGNNYGYTF
CDR3nt: TGCGCCAGCAGCCAAGACAGGGGGAATAACTATGGCTACACCTTC

j_gene: TRBJ2-7
d_gene: TRBD2
len: 15
abundance: -
v_gene: TRBV9
CDR3aa: CASSPLAGPSYEQYF
CDR3nt: TGTGCCAGCAGCCCTCTAGCGGGCCCCTCCTACGAGCAGTACTTC

j_gene: TRBJ2-5
d_gene: TRBD2
len: 16
abundance: -
v_gene: TRBV3-1
CDR3aa: CASSPRTSGGAETQYF
CDR3nt: TGTGCCAGCAGCCCCCGCACTAGCGGGGGGGCGGAGACCCAGTACTTC

j_gene: TRBJ2-3
d_gene: -
len: 15
abundance: once
v_gene: TRBV30
CDR3aa: CAWSRAGRRTDTQYF
CDR3nt: TGTGCCTGGAGTAGGGCGGGAAGGAGGACAGATACGCAGTATTTT

j_gene: TRBJ1-1
d_gene: -
len: 13
abundance: -
v_gene: TRBV3-1
CDR3aa: CASSHRRDLGAFF
CDR3nt: TGTGCCAGCAGCCATCGTCGCGACCTCGGAGCTTTCTTT

j_gene: TRBJ1-5
d_gene: -
len: 16
abundance: -
v_gene: TRBV15
CDR3aa: CATSRDRSRRDQPQHF
CDR3nt: TGTGCCACCAGCAGAGATCGGTCCCGACGGGATCAGCCCCAGCATTTT

j_gene: TRBJ2-1
d_gene: TRBD2
len: 17
abundance: once
v_gene: TRBV4-1
CDR3aa: CASSQGLSGVLYNEQFF
CDR3nt: TGCGCCAGCAGCCAGGGTCTAAGCGGGGTCCTATACAATGAGCAGTTCTTC

j_gene: TRBJ1-3
d_gene: -
len: 14
abundance: -
v_gene: TRBV20-1
CDR3aa: CSAGRGPSGNTIYF
CDR3nt: TGCAGTGCTGGACGGGGTCCCTCTGGAAACACCATATATTTT

j_gene: TRBJ2-5
d_gene: -
len: 14
abundance: -
v_gene: TRBV15
CDR3aa: CATSRDSFSETQYF
CDR3nt: TGTGCCACCAGCAGAGACAGTTTTTCAGAGACCCAGTACTTC

j_gene: TRBJ1-5
d_gene: -
len: 12
abundance: -
v_gene: TRBV27
CDR3aa: CASRDPNQPQHF
CDR3nt: TGTGCCAGCAGGGATCCCAATCAGCCCCAGCATTTT

j_gene: TRBJ2-1
d_gene: TRBD2
len: 15
abundance: -
v_gene: TRBV18
CDR3aa: CASSQSGGLYNEQFF
CDR3nt: TGTGCCAGCTCACAAAGCGGGGGTCTCTACAATGAGCAGTTCTTC

j_gene: TRBJ2-3
d_gene: -
len: 11
abundance: -
v_gene: TRBV20-1
CDR3aa: CSARITDTQYF
CDR3nt: TGCAGTGCTAGAATTACAGATACGCAGTATTTT

j_gene: TRBJ2-3
d_gene: -
len: 12
abundance: -
v_gene: TRBV11-2
CDR3aa: CASNSEGDTQYF
CDR3nt: TGTGCCAGCAACTCTGAGGGGGATACGCAGTATTTT

j_gene: TRBJ1-1
d_gene: TRBD1
len: 16
abundance: -
v_gene: TRBV20-1
CDR3aa: CSARDPGTARRTEAFF
CDR3nt: TGCAGTGCTAGGGACCCCGGGACAGCCCGGAGGACTGAAGCTTTCTTT

j_gene: TRBJ2-2
d_gene: -
len: 15
abundance: -
v_gene: TRBV27
CDR3aa: CASSFSGLITGELFF
CDR3nt: TGTGCCAGCAGTTTTTCGGGTTTGATAACCGGGGAGCTGTTTTTT

j_gene: TRBJ1-5
d_gene: TRBD1
len: 14
abundance: -
v_gene: TRBV27
CDR3aa: CASSLSYRGQPQHF
CDR3nt: TGTGCCAGCAGTTTATCGTACAGGGGTCAGCCCCAGCATTTT

j_gene: TRBJ2-7
d_gene: TRBD2
len: 17
abundance: once
v_gene: TRBV4-1
CDR3aa: CASSQDGLAGPSYEQYF
CDR3nt: TGCGCCAGCAGCCAAGATGGGCTAGCGGGGCCCTCCTACGAGCAGTACTTC

j_gene: TRBJ1-1
d_gene: TRBD1
len: 13
abundance: -
v_gene: TRBV20-1
CDR3aa: CSAAGQGGTEAFF
CDR3nt: TGCAGTGCCGCCGGACAGGGTGGCACTGAAGCTTTCTTT

j_gene: TRBJ2-7
d_gene: -
len: 13
abundance: -
v_gene: TRBV29-1
CDR3aa: CSVAYPQSYEQYF
CDR3nt: TGCAGCGTTGCTTACCCGCAATCCTACGAGCAGTACTTC

j_gene: TRBJ2-7
d_gene: -
len: 14
abundance: -
v_gene: TRBV3-1
CDR3aa: CASSLGVTPYEQYF
CDR3nt: TGTGCCAGCAGCCTCGGGGTGACCCCCTACGAGCAGTACTTC

j_gene: TRBJ2-1
d_gene: -
len: 13
abundance: once
v_gene: TRBV7-9
CDR3aa: CASSRPGTIEQFF
CDR3nt: TGTGCCAGCAGCAGACCTGGGACAATTGAGCAGTTCTTC

j_gene: TRBJ1-1
d_gene: -
len: 14
abundance: -
v_gene: TRBV20-1
CDR3aa: CSAREGRRNTEAFF
CDR3nt: TGCAGTGCTAGAGAGGGAAGGCGGAACACTGAAGCTTTCTTT

j_gene: TRBJ1-2
d_gene: TRBD1
len: 14
abundance: once
v_gene: TRBV7-9
CDR3aa: CASSHDLGQVAPTF
CDR3nt: TGTGCCAGCAGCCATGACCTGGGACAGGTGGCCCCCACCTTC